These 5 T cell receptor beta chains were all obtained from the same sample, sequenced in a study of shared clonotypes between healthy human individuals. The protocol was immunoSEQ multiplex PCR, while the TCRdb copy is restricted to in-frame clones and leaves out a portion. Of 550,000 to 650,000 clones listed, 96% are singletons. CD45RO-negative cells were positively selected for CCR7, leaving out terminally differentiated effector memory CD45RA+ cells. What was sequenced was naive CD8+ T cells sorted from blood. The receptor set was obtained from a woman aged 25 to 45 in good health.

The V and J genes are TRBV7-2 and TRBJ2-7, with 11 bases aligning to TRBD2. Germline V gene data show CDR1 as SGHTA and CDR2 as FQGNSA. V lost 5 bases to trimming and J lost 5 bases; unmatched junction nucleotides: 8. This CDR3 has 15 amino acids. The CDR3 loop reads CASSQLAGANDEQYF. The CDR3 DNA sequence: TGTGCCAGCAGCCAACTAGCGGGAGCTAACGACGAGCAGTACTTC.

The count of this clone is one. The rearrangement joins TRBV28 to TRBJ1-5; TRBD1 might be the D (6 bases). Trimming took 5 bases from V and 5 from J, leaving 22 bases between them. Germline-derived CDR1 and CDR2 are MDHEN and SYDVKM. This CDR3 is 17 amino acids long. The CDR3 bases are TGTGCCAGCAGTCCAAAAGGATTGGGGGCTAGGGATCAGCCCCAGCATTTT. It translates to CASSPKGLGARDQPQHF. The entire variable domain, with the rest obtained from reference TRBV28 and TRBJ1-5, is as follows: DVKVTQSSRYLVKRTGEKVFLECVQDMDHENMFWYRQDPGLGLRLIYFSYDVKMKEKGDIPEGYSVSREKKERFSLILESASTNQTSMYLCASSPKGLGARDQPQHFGDGTRLSIL.

This sequence joins TRBV5-4 and TRBJ2-2; 7 bases map to TRBD2. Germline loops: CDR1 SGHNT, CDR2 YYREEE (reference sequence). This CDR3 contains 16 residues. Trimming cost V 0 bases and J 0 bases; bases outside gene matches: 2. In DNA, the CDR3 is TGTGCCAGCAGCTTGGGGGCGGGAGCGAACACCGGGGAGCTGTTTTTT. Translated, it gives CASSLGAGANTGELFF.

This clone was seen only once. The chain employs TRBV28 and TRBJ2-1; 13 nucleotides agree with TRBD2. V dropped 6 bases and J dropped 2; count of bases not matched to a gene: 16. CDR3 length equals 20 residues. Germline loops: CDR1 MDHEN, CDR2 SYDVKM. CDR3 sequence (DNA): TGTGCCAGCAGCTCCTACCGTGGACTAGCGGGAGATGTCGCCTACAATGAGCAGTTCTTC. Protein product: CASSSYRGLAGDVAYNEQFF.

This rearrangement joins TRBV19 to TRBJ2-2; D remains unclear. This CDR3 has 12 residues. The V end lost 7 bases, the J end lost 4 bases, and 7 bases lay between the germline ends. The V gene's germline CDR1 is LNHDA and CDR2 SQIVND (reference sequence). CDR3 residues: CASIELTGELFF. CDR3 coding DNA: TGTGCCAGTATCGAACTCACCGGGGAGCTGTTTTTT.